The sequence of this TCR beta chain was determined in a study of cytomegalovirus exposure and HLA in healthy donors. General observations from the study: Clonal expansion was found to be greater in HLA-associated TCR beta chains than in equally common others in a later analysis. CMV serostatus was the only immune exposure information that was available. Most TCR sequences were uncommon, yet certain public TCRs appeared in many donors. Productive status was seen about 87% or about 30% of the time for most TCR beta V segments in an earlier analysis.

As concerns this clone: The target antigen is unknown.

The PCR used 60 Vbeta and 13 Jbeta primers. Only in-frame clones appear in the TCRdb table, and some are missing; sequencing was by immunoSEQ multiplex PCR. The sample holds 40,000 to 45,000 clones. The receptor's source is a man younger than 45 in good health and CMV-seronegative. Sequenced: PBMCs.

The CDR3 protein is CSVVQGMYEQYF. As DNA, the CDR3 is TGCAGCGTTGTACAGGGGATGTACGAGCAGTACTTC. The V and J genes are TRBV29-1 and TRBJ2-7; 7 bases map to TRBD1. The J segment lost 4 bases and the V segment lost 4 bases, leaving 4 bases of the junction unmatched. The CDR3 consists of 12 residues. Germline CDR1 is SQVTM and CDR2 is ANQGSEA.